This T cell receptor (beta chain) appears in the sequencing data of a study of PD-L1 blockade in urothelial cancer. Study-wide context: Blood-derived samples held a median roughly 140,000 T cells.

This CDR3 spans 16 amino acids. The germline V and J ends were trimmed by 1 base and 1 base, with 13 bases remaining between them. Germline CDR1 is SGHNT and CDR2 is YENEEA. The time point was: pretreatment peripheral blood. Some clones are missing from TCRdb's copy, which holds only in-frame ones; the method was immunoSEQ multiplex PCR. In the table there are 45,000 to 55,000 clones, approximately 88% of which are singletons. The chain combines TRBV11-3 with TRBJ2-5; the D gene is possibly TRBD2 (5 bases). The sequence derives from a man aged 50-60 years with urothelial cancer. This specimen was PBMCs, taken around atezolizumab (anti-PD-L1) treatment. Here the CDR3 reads CASSLGVAGSQETQYF. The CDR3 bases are TGTGCCAGCAGCTTAGGAGTGGCGGGTAGCCAAGAGACCCAGTACTTC.